The clone carrying this TCR beta chain was detected only once. Deep-level settings were used for running the assay. Genomic DNA from each subset was divided evenly over several immunoSEQ plates. Per the original data handling: Filtering of immunoSEQ junctional sequences could not match full-length read filtering. TCRdb's table, derived via immunoSEQ multiplex PCR, lists solely in-frame clones and lacks some. D and trimming come from the DNA, and the V and J calls and clone size come from that table. The sample lists 950,000 to 1,100,000 clones, roughly 80% occurring once. The entry originates in a study of shared clonotypes between healthy human individuals. As for the study in general: Each donor's CD4 naive and CD4 memory cells filled three plates apiece, CD8 naive two, and CD8 memory one.

CDR1 and CDR2 from the germline V gene are ENHRY and SYGVKD. V shed 3 bases and J shed 0 bases, with 4 bases lying between them. This CDR3 has 13 residues. The sequenced sample consisted of memory CD4+ T cells sorted from blood. Noted subset: CD45RA-negative fraction. This sequence joins TRBV10-3 and TRBJ2-3, with D uncertain. The origin of this receptor is a man younger than 30 in good health. The CDR3 loop is CAISDSSTDTQYF. DNA of the CDR3: TGTGCCATCAGTGATTCTAGCACAGATACGCAGTATTTT.